These 27 T cell receptor beta chains were all obtained from the same sample, sequenced in a study of PD-1 blockade in classical Hodgkin lymphoma. Time point in this sample: cycle 4 day 1 (C4D1), after 6 weeks of nivolumab. Every single patient, without exception, relapsed after autologous stem cell transplantation, and brentuximab vedotin exposure varied. Assay: immunoSEQ multiplex PCR; the TCRdb copy retains only in-frame clones and omits some. Of around 7,900 clones in the sample, 75% to 85% are singletons; the top ten hold about 45%. The material sequenced was peripheral blood mononuclear cells (PBMCs), taken before the fourth cycle of nivolumab. These receptors originate from a human donor with classical Hodgkin lymphoma.

The chain recombines TRBV11-2 with TRBJ2-3; 10 nucleotides agree with TRBD1. Unmatched junction bases numbered 5, after V lost 5 bases and J lost 3 bases. This CDR3 is 15 amino acids long. CDR1 and CDR2 (germline): SGHAT, FQNNGV. The CDR3 nucleotides read TGTGCCAGCAGCACTGGACAGGGGGGTACAGATACGCAGTATTTT. Translating it yields CASSTGQGGTDTQYF.

The CDR3 nucleotides are TGTGCCAGCAGTTTAACGGACAACGGCGGCTACACCTTC. Translating it yields CASSLTDNGGYTF. The chain employs TRBV6-5 and TRBJ1-2; D might be TRBD1 (5 bases). Germline V lookup: CDR1 MNHEY, CDR2 SVGAGI. V was cut by 4 bases and J by 8 bases, with 14 bases left in between. The CDR3 consists of 13 residues.

This clone was counted between two and nine times. V gene TRBV25-1 combines with J gene TRBJ1-1; perhaps TRBD1 as D (5 bases). The CDR3 sequence is 14 residues long. CDR1 MGHDK and CDR2 SYGVNS come from the germline V gene. V lost 7 bases, J lost 7 bases, and 19 bases lay in between. In DNA, the CDR3 is TGTGCCAGCACTTCTAAACGGCGGGGGAGTGAAGCTTTCTTT. Translating it yields CASTSKRRGSEAFF.

This clone was recorded only once. J is TRBJ2-7 and V is TRBV6-1; perhaps TRBD2 as D (5 bases). Looked up from germline, CDR1 is MNHNS and CDR2 is SASEGT. V lost 6 bases, J lost 0 bases, and 15 bases lay in between. The CDR3 length is 15 residues. This CDR3 is CASRGESGSSYEQYF. Written as DNA, the CDR3 is TGTGCCAGCAGAGGAGAGAGCGGTAGCTCCTACGAGCAGTACTTC.

The rearrangement joins TRBV5-1 to TRBJ2-7, with D possibly matching TRBD1 (6 bases). Trimming left V 4 bases short and J 0 bases short, with 14 bases between. CDR3 length: 15 amino acids. From germline, CDR1 is SGHRS and CDR2 YFSETQ. The CDR3: CASSGGQLYSYEQYF. CDR3 coding DNA: TGCGCCAGCAGCGGTGGACAGCTCTACTCCTACGAGCAGTACTTC.

The rearrangement joins TRBV5-4 to TRBJ2-7, with 10 nucleotides matching TRBD2. Germline CDR1 reads SGHNT; CDR2 reads YYREEE (reference sequence). V shed 2 bases, J shed 3 bases, and the junction held 5 bases outside the gene matches. There are 15 residues in the CDR3. DNA of the CDR3: TGTGCCAGCAGCTTAACTAGCGGGAAAATCTACGAGCAGTACTTC. Translation gives CASSLTSGKIYEQYF.

CDR3 coding DNA: TGCAGCGGCCTGGGACAGGGCTCCTACAATGAGCAGTTCTTC. Its translation is CSGLGQGSYNEQFF. V is TRBV29-1 and J is TRBJ2-1, with 9 bases lining up with TRBD1. CDR3 size: 14 residues. The germline V gene encodes CDR1 SQVTM and CDR2 ANQGSEA. V was pared by 7 bases and J by 0 bases, with 4 bases of the junction left unmatched.

V is TRBV28 and J is TRBJ1-4, with 10 bases aligning to TRBD1. This CDR3 is 17 amino acids long. The ends lost 6 bases at V and 8 bases at J; junction bases unmatched: 15. Germline V CDR1 and CDR2: MDHEN, SYDVKM. The CDR3 nucleotides are TGTGCCAGCAGGCACCTGGGGACAGGGGTTGGATACGAAAAACTGTTTTTT. This encodes CASRHLGTGVGYEKLFF.

In DNA, the CDR3 is TGTGCCAGCCGCTGGACTGGGGGTAAGAGTCAGCCCCAGCATTTT. It is translated as CASRWTGGKSQPQHF. J is TRBJ1-5 and V is TRBV27, with TRBD1 as a possible D gene (5 bases). CDR3 size: 15 residues. Trimming shortened V by 8 bases and J by 6 bases, and 20 bases separated the two germline ends. Germline CDR1 MNHEY, CDR2 SMNVEV (reference sequence).

V usage is TRBV6-1 and J usage is TRBJ2-1; perhaps D is TRBD1 or TRBD2 (7 bases each). CDR1 is MNHNS and CDR2 is SASEGT in the germline V gene. CDR3 length: 16 amino acids. Trimming removed 2 bases at V and 8 bases at J, with 19 bases between. CDR3 amino acids: CASSEWGGAGGYEQFF. The DNA of the CDR3 is TGTGCCAGCAGTGAATGGGGAGGGGCAGGGGGTTATGAGCAGTTCTTC.

This chain connects TRBV28 to TRBJ2-7; D is perhaps TRBD2 (6 bases). This CDR3 contains 17 residues. The germline CDR1 and CDR2 sequences are MDHEN and SYDVKM. The V end was cut by 5 bases, the J end by 0 bases, with 20 bases between. The CDR3 protein is CASSTQTTSTSSYEQYF. The CDR3, as DNA: TGTGCCAGCAGTACACAAACGACTAGTACCAGCTCCTACGAGCAGTACTTC.

This clone showed up just a few times. The genes are TRBV6-1 and TRBJ1-5; D gene ambiguous. CDR3 length equals 13 residues. Looked up from germline, CDR1 is MNHNS and CDR2 is SASEGT. Trimming stripped 2 bases from V and 7 bases from J, with 9 bases between. The CDR3 region has the DNA TGTGCCAGCAGTGAAACCGTAAGCCAGCCCCAGCATTTT. Amino acids: CASSETVSQPQHF.

This clone is medium-sized within its sample. The gene calls are TRBV28 and TRBJ1-1; tentative D call: TRBD1 (5 bases). Germline-derived CDR1 and CDR2 are MDHEN and SYDVKM. There are 19 residues in the CDR3. Trimming took 0 bases from V and 2 from J, leaving 22 bases between them. The DNA for the CDR3 is TGTGCCAGCAGTTTATGGTTGAGGGGCGGGGGAAAAGAAAACACTGAAGCTTTCTTT. It is translated as CASSLWLRGGGKENTEAFF.

Only a few counts were recorded for this clone. The chain has TRBV7-9 and TRBJ1-4; D uncertain. V was shortened by 5 bases and J by 3 bases, with 10 bases between the two germline ends. The CDR3 is 14 residues long. Germline-derived CDR1 and CDR2 are SEHNR and FQNEAQ (reference sequence). The CDR3 region is CASSIVSPNEKLFF. Here the CDR3 DNA reads TGTGCCAGCAGCATCGTTTCCCCTAATGAAAAACTGTTTTTT.

This rearrangement joins TRBV2 to TRBJ2-2; TRBD1 is a possible D gene (5 bases). This CDR3 comprises 13 residues. Germline V gene sequence: CDR1 SNHLY, CDR2 FYNNEI. The V end was cut by 6 bases, the J end by 4 bases, with 9 bases between. This CDR3 reads CASRGDSTGELFF. For the CDR3, the DNA is TGTGCCAGCAGAGGGGATAGCACCGGGGAGCTGTTTTTT.

The chain carries TRBV28 and TRBJ1-1; D call uncertain. The germline V gene has CDR1 MDHEN and CDR2 SYDVKM. This CDR3 region has 12 residues. The ends were cut back, 6 bases at V and 1 base at J, with 6 bases in the middle. CDR3 coding DNA: TGTGCCAGCAGATCCGCGAACACTGAAGCTTTCTTT. Its protein is CASRSANTEAFF. The whole variable domain, remainder taken from reference TRBV28 and TRBJ1-1, is DVKVTQSSRYLVKRTGEKVFLECVQDMDHENMFWYRQDPGLGLRLIYFSYDVKMKEKGDIPEGYSVSREKKERFSLILESASTNQTSMYLCASRSANTEAFFGQGTRLTVV.

The V gene is TRBV6-6, the J gene TRBJ1-1, with a tentative D call TRBD1 (6 bases). Germline V gene data show CDR1 as MNHNY and CDR2 as SVGAGI (reference sequence). This CDR3 is built from 16 residues. With 2 bases removed from V and 1 base from J, the gap between germline ends came to 14 bases. This CDR3 is CASSYPPAGENTEAFF. The CDR3, as DNA: TGTGCCAGCAGTTACCCCCCAGCAGGGGAGAACACTGAAGCTTTCTTT.

This clone has a handful of counts. Other DNA sequences within the sample encode an identical CDR3. V usage is TRBV19 and J usage is TRBJ1-6; 7 bases map to TRBD1. CDR1 and CDR2 from the germline V gene are LNHDA and SQIVND (reference sequence). The trim removed 4 bases at V and 7 bases at J, leaving 13 bases unmatched. The CDR3 has 17 residues. CDR3 coding DNA: TGTGCCAGTAGTACGAAATCCGGGACAGCGGACAATTCACCCCTCCACTTT. The encoded protein is CASSTKSGTADNSPLHF.

V gene TRBV11-2 combines with J gene TRBJ2-1, with TRBD1 as a possible D gene (6 bases). Germline V gene lookup returns CDR1 SGHAT and CDR2 FQNNGV. CDR3 length: 17 amino acids. The germline V and J ends were trimmed by 3 bases and 0 bases, with 15 bases remaining between them. The CDR3 nucleotides are TGTGCCAGCAGCTTCCATGGAGCAGGGGTCTCCTACAATGAGCAGTTCTTC. Amino acids: CASSFHGAGVSYNEQFF.

The J gene is TRBJ1-1, the V gene TRBV5-1; a possible D gene is TRBD1 (6 bases). This CDR3 has 16 amino acids. Germline V gene lookup returns CDR1 SGHRS and CDR2 YFSETQ. Trimming removed 4 bases at V and 1 base at J, with 17 bases between. This CDR3 reads CASSAGQSAGNTEAFF. The DNA for the CDR3 is TGCGCCAGCAGCGCAGGACAGTCGGCAGGGAACACTGAAGCTTTCTTT. The full variable domain, in which reference TRBV5-1 and TRBJ1-1 provide the parts outside the CDR3, is KAGVTQTPRYLIKTRGQQVTLSCSPISGHRSVSWYQQTPGQGLQFLFEYFSETQRNKGNFPGRFSGRQFSNSRSEMNVSTLELGDSALYLCASSAGQSAGNTEAFFGQGTRLTVV.

This chain joins TRBV19 and TRBJ1-1, with 7 bases lining up with TRBD1. Looked up from germline, CDR1 is LNHDA and CDR2 is SQIVND (reference sequence). The CDR3 is 15 amino acids. Trimming took 5 bases from V and 5 from J; bases not matched to a gene: 11. CDR3 residues: CASSPRTGFATEAFF. The CDR3 region has the DNA TGTGCCAGTAGTCCCAGGACAGGTTTCGCGACTGAAGCTTTCTTT. Using reference TRBV19 and TRBJ1-1 for the parts outside the CDR3, the full variable domain is DGGITQSPKYLFRKEGQNVTLSCEQNLNHDAMYWYRQDPGQGLRLIYYSQIVNDFQKGDIAEGYSVSREKKESFPLTVTSAQKNPTAFYLCASSPRTGFATEAFFGQGTRLTVV.

The chain links TRBV10-1 to TRBJ2-7; 10 bases align to TRBD2. The CDR3 sequence is 17 residues long. The trim removed 0 bases at V and 5 bases at J, leaving 10 bases unmatched. Looked up from germline, CDR1 is WNHNN and CDR2 is SYGVQD (reference sequence). The CDR3 spells CASSESVGAGGPNEQYF. The CDR3 nucleotides are TGCGCCAGCAGTGAGTCGGTAGGAGCGGGAGGGCCCAACGAGCAGTACTTC.

This rearrangement joins TRBV6-1 to TRBJ2-7; 7 positions agree with TRBD1. Germline V gene data show CDR1 as MNHNS and CDR2 as SASEGT. The CDR3 has 14 amino acids. The junction had 9 bases not matched to a gene; V was cut back by 6 bases and J by 4 bases. The CDR3 DNA follows: TGTGCCAGCAGGGTGATGGACAGGTCGTACGAGCAGTACTTC. Amino acids: CASRVMDRSYEQYF.

CDR3 residues: CASSSTDSQYNSPLHF. CDR3 DNA: TGTGCCAGCAGCTCAACGGACAGTCAGTATAATTCACCCCTCCACTTT. The chain links TRBV5-6 to TRBJ1-6, with D perhaps TRBD1 (6 bases). The CDR3 loop spans 16 amino acids. Germline V gene data show CDR1 as SGHDT and CDR2 as YYEEEE. Trimming stripped 3 bases from V and 4 bases from J, with 14 bases between.

The chain joins TRBV9 to TRBJ2-1; TRBD2 is a possible D gene (5 bases). The CDR3 has 15 residues. V lost 0 bases to trimming and J lost 12 bases, with 19 bases between them. Germline V CDR1 and CDR2: SGDLS, YYNGEE. The CDR3 DNA is TGTGCCAGCAGCGTAGCTACGGGGTGGAGCGAAAGGCAGTTCTTC. It codes for CASSVATGWSERQFF. Drawing the rest from reference TRBV9 and TRBJ2-1, the complete variable domain is DSGVTQTPKHLITATGQRVTLRCSPRSGDLSVYWYQQSLDQGLQFLIQYYNGEERAKGNILERFSAQQFPDLHSELNLSSLELGDSALYFCASSVATGWSERQFFGPGTRLTVL.

CDR3 in DNA: TGCAGTGCGGGGGACTACGAGCAGTACTTC. Amino acid sequence: CSAGDYEQYF. V and J are TRBV20-1 and TRBJ2-7; tentatively, D is TRBD1 or TRBD2 (5 bases each). Between the trimmed V and J ends, which lost 6 bases and 3 bases, there was a span of 6 bases. The CDR3 sequence is 10 residues long. Looked up from germline, CDR1 is DFQATT and CDR2 is SNEGSKA (reference sequence).

This chain links TRBV6-5 with TRBJ2-7, with D uncertain. Germline CDR1 MNHEY, CDR2 SVGAGI. The length of the CDR3 is 12 residues. Trimming took 8 bases from V and 0 from J, leaving 8 bases between them. CDR3 residues: CASGDYSYEQYF. CDR3 DNA sequence: TGTGCCAGCGGTGATTACTCCTACGAGCAGTACTTC.